This TCR beta chain was captured in a study of monozygotic twins with inflammatory bowel disease. TCRdb reprocessed the 5' RACE reads, keeping one entry per CDR3 protein, no DNA. The data include about 160,000 distinct CDR3 sequences; the top ten clones carry around 2.8%. Study findings and constraints: Backing was not found for a single strong signal or clonotype associated with IBD.

Concerning this clonotype: Its specificity is unknown.

Sequencing used blood. The TCR originated in a human donor with ulcerative colitis or Crohn's disease, or a healthy co-twin of an affected twin (not recorded which).

This CDR3 reads CASRPLDTNYGYTF. The rearrangement links TRBV14 to TRBJ1-2. CDR3 length equals 14 residues. CDR1 SGHDN and CDR2 FVKESK come from the germline V gene.